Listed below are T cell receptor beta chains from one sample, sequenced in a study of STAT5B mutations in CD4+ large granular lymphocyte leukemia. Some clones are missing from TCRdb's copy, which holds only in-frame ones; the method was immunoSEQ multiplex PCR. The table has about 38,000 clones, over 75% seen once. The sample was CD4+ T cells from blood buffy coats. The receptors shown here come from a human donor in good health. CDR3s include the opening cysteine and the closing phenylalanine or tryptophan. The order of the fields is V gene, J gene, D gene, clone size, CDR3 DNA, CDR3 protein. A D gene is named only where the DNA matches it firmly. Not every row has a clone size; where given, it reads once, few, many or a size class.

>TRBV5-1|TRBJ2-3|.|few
TGCGCCAGCAGACGGCCCGAAAGTATGGCAGATACGCAGTATTTT
CASRRPESMADTQYF
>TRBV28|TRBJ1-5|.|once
TGTGCCAGCAGTTCGGGGGTCAATCAGCCCCAGCATTTT
CASSSGVNQPQHF
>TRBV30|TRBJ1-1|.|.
TGTGCCTGGAGTGGGGAGAACACTGAAGCTTTCTTT
CAWSGENTEAFF
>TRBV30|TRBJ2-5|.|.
TGTGCCTGGAGTTCCCGAGGAGAGACCCAGTACTTC
CAWSSRGETQYF
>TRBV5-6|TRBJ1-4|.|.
TGTGCCAGCAGCTTGGGAGGGGGGGCGTCTAATGAAAAACTGTTTTTT
CASSLGGGASNEKLFF
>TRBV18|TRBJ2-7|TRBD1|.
TGTGCCAGCTCACCAATCGGGACAGGCAACTACGAGCAGTACTTC
CASSPIGTGNYEQYF
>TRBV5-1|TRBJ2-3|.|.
TGCGCCAGCAGCCCGACGGGGGACAGCACAGATACGCAGTATTTT
CASSPTGDSTDTQYF
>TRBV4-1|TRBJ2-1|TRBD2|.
TGCGCCAGCAGCCGAATTAGCGGGGGGGCATTGAAGCAGTTCTTC
CASSRISGGALKQFF
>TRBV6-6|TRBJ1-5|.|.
TGTGCCAGCTGTAAAAGTGGTAATCAGCCCCAGCATTTT
CASCKSGNQPQHF
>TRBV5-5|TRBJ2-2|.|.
TGTGCCAGCAGCACGGGGCTCACCGGGGAGCTGTTTTTT
CASSTGLTGELFF
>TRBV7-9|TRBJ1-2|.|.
TGTGCCAGCAGCTTAAGGCAACACTATGGCTACACCTTC
CASSLRQHYGYTF
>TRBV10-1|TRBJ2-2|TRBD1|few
TGCGCCAGCAGTGCCGGGGACAGGGGAGGGGGGGGAGATGCCGGGGAGCTGTTTTTT
CASSAGDRGGGGDAGELFF